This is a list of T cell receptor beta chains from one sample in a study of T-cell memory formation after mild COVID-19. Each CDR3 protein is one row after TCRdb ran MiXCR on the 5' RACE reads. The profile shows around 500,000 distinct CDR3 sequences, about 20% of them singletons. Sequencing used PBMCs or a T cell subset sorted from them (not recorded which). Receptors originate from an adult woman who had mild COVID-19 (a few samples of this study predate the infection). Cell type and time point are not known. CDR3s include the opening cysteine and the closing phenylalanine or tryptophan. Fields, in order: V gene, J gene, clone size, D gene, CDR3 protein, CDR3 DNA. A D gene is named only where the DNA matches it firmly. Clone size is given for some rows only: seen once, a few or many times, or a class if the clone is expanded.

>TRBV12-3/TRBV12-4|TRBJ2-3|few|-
CASSLQAGDTQYF
TGTGCCAGCAGTTTACAGGCGGGAGATACGCAGTATTTT
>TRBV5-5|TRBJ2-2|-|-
CASSLWDKDNTNTGELFF
TGTGCCAGCAGCTTATGGGACAAGGACAATACGAACACCGGGGAGCTGTTTTTT
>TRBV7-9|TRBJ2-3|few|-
CASSRSPTDTQYF
TGTGCCAGCAGCCGATCCCCCACAGATACGCAGTATTTT
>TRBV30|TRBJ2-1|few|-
CAWSLAAEHYNEQFF
TGTGCCTGGAGTTTGGCGGCGGAGCATTACAATGAGCAGTTCTTC
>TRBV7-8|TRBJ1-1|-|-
CASSLEGTYTEAFF
TGTGCCAGCAGCTTAGAAGGGACTTACACTGAAGCTTTCTTT
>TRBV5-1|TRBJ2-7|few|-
CASSLATTYEQYF
TGCGCCAGCAGCTTGGCTACCACCTACGAGCAGTACTTC
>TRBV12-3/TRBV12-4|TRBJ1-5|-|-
CASSLVLQPQHF
TGTGCCAGCAGTTTAGTCCTGCAGCCCCAGCATTTT
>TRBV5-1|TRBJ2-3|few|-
CASGVTAGATDTQYF
TGCGCCAGCGGCGTTACCGCAGGGGCGACAGATACGCAGTATTTT
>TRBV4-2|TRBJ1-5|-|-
CASSQTRDFSNQPQHF
TGTGCCAGCAGCCAAACCCGGGACTTTAGCAATCAGCCCCAGCATTTT
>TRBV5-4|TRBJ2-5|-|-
CASSTRRGVEQETQYF
TGTGCCAGCAGCACCAGGAGAGGGGTTGAGCAAGAGACCCAGTACTTC
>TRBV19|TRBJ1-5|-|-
CASSIGVLGGQPQHF
TGTGCCAGTAGTATAGGAGTTCTGGGCGGTCAGCCCCAGCATTTT
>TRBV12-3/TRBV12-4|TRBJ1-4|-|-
CASSFRAGREKLFF
TGTGCCAGCAGTTTTAGGGCAGGACGTGAAAAACTGTTTTTT
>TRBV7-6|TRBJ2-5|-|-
CASSLVRRGETQYF
TGTGCCAGCAGCCTCGTGAGGCGAGGGGAGACCCAGTACTTC
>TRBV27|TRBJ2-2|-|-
CASSVYRGGTGELFF
TGTGCCAGCAGTGTTTACAGGGGAGGCACCGGGGAGCTGTTTTTT
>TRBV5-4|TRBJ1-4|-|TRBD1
CASSPQGAYEKLFF
TGTGCCAGCAGCCCTCAGGGGGCGTATGAAAAACTGTTTTTT
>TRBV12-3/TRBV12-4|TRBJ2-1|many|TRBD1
CASSFGTAAYNEQFF
TGTGCCAGCAGTTTCGGGACAGCGGCATACAATGAGCAGTTCTTC
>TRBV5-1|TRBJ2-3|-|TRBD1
CASSVGTGSNTQYF
TGCGCCAGCAGCGTCGGGACAGGGTCGAATACGCAGTATTTT
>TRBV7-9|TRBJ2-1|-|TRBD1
CASSSRGQGAKNEQFF
TGTGCCAGCAGCTCGAGGGGACAGGGGGCGAAGAATGAGCAGTTCTTC
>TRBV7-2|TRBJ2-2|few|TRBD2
CASSITSGVAPGELFF
TGTGCCAGCAGCATAACTAGCGGGGTGGCCCCCGGGGAGCTGTTTTTT
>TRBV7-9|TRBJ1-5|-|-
CASSSGDGFSQPQHF
TGTGCCAGCAGCTCGGGTGATGGGTTCAGTCAGCCCCAGCATTTT
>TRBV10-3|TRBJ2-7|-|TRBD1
CAISGDRGFHDQYF
TGTGCCATCAGTGGGGACAGGGGTTTCCACGATCAGTACTTC
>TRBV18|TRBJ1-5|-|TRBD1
CASSPRPGQGASYSNQPQHF
TGTGCCAGCTCACCACGACCGGGACAGGGGGCTTCTTACAGCAATCAGCCCCAGCATTTT
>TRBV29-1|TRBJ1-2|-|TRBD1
CSVDIQGATTNYGYTF
TGCAGCGTTGATATACAGGGGGCGACCACTAACTATGGCTACACCTTC
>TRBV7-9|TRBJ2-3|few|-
CASGASAGSTDTQYF
TGTGCCAGCGGGGCCTCAGCGGGCAGCACAGATACGCAGTATTTT
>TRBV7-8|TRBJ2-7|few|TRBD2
CASSSRRWELAGWEEQYF
TGTGCCAGCAGCTCCCGTAGGTGGGAGCTAGCGGGATGGGAAGAGCAGTACTTC
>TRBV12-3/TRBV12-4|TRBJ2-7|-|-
CASSLSPGAGEQYF
TGTGCCAGCAGTTTATCCCCGGGGGCGGGCGAGCAGTACTTC
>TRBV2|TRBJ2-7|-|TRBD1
CASSDRGLYEQYF
TGTGCCAGCAGTGACAGGGGGCTCTACGAGCAGTACTTC
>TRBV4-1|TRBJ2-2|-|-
CASSQDKNTGELFF
TGCGCCAGCAGCCAAGACAAGAACACCGGGGAGCTGTTTTTT
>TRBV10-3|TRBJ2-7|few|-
CAISESTGSQAYEQYF
TGTGCCATCAGTGAGTCGACGGGGTCCCAGGCCTACGAGCAGTACTTC
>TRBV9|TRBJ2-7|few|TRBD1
CASSPNTGTGYNEQYF
TGTGCCAGCAGCCCCAATACCGGGACAGGGTATAACGAGCAGTACTTC
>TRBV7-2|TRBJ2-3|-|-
CASSQPLGRGTDTQYF
TGTGCCAGCAGCCAACCATTGGGAAGGGGCACAGATACGCAGTATTTT
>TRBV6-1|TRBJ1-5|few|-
CASSEAGTVYNQPQHF
TGTGCCAGCAGTGAAGCGGGGACGGTTTACAATCAGCCCCAGCATTTT
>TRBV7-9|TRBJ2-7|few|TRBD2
CASSLRLAGRDYEQYF
TGTGCCAGCAGCCTAAGACTAGCGGGGAGAGACTACGAGCAGTACTTC
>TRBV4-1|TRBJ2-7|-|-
CASSQVETYEQYF
TGCGCCAGCAGCCAGGTCGAAACCTACGAGCAGTACTTC
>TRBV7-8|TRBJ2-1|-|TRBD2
CASSLPRSGSSYNEQFF
TGTGCCAGCAGCTTACCAAGGAGCGGGAGCTCCTACAATGAGCAGTTCTTC
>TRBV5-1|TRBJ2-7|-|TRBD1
CASSRIGTGVTDEQYF
TGCGCCAGCAGCCGGATCGGGACAGGGGTTACCGACGAGCAGTACTTC
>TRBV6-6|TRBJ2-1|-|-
CASSERFQSSYNEQFF
TGTGCCAGCAGTGAAAGGTTCCAGAGCTCCTACAATGAGCAGTTCTTC
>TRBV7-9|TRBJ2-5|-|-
CASRKLLGGETQYF
TGTGCCAGCAGAAAACTCCTGGGTGGGGAGACCCAGTACTTC
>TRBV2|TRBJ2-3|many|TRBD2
CASSGVSGSADTQYF
TGTGCCAGCAGTGGGGTTAGCGGGAGCGCAGATACGCAGTATTTT
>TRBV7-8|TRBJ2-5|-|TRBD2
CASSLGLTSGAVTQYF
TGTGCCAGCAGCTTGGGGCTGACTAGCGGGGCCGTGACCCAGTACTTC
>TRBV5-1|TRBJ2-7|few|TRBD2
CASSLALAGANEQYF
TGCGCCAGCAGCTTGGCCCTAGCGGGAGCCAACGAGCAGTACTTC
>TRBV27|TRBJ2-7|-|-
CASGPGLNYEQYF
TGTGCCAGCGGGCCGGGACTGAACTACGAGCAGTACTTC
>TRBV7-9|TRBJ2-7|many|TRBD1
CASSFTGDEQYF
TGTGCCAGCAGCTTTACAGGGGACGAGCAGTACTTC
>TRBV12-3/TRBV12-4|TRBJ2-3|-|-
CASSLSGDRTDTQYF
TGTGCCAGCAGTTTGTCGGGGGACCGCACAGATACGCAGTATTTT
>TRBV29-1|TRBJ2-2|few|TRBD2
CSLKGASGIQRTGELFF
TGCAGCCTGAAAGGGGCTAGCGGGATTCAGCGGACCGGGGAGCTGTTTTTT
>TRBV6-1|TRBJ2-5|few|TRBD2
CATRLAGGQETQYF
TGTGCCACCCGACTAGCGGGGGGTCAAGAGACCCAGTACTTC
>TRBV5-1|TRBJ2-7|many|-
CASSSTTSSYEQYF
TGCGCCAGCAGCTCGACGACTTCCTCCTACGAGCAGTACTTC
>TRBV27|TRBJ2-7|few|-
CASSRGAWGEQYF
TGTGCCAGCAGTAGGGGTGCATGGGGCGAGCAGTACTTC
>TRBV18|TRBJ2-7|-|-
CASSPPTGSYEQYF
TGTGCCAGCTCACCACCTACGGGCTCCTACGAGCAGTACTTC
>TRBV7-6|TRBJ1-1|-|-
CASSPNRGGTEAFF
TGTGCCAGCAGCCCCAATAGAGGGGGGACTGAAGCTTTCTTT
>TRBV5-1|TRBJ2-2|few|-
CASSFPGSAEELFF
TGCGCCAGCAGCTTCCCCGGCTCTGCCGAGGAGCTGTTTTTT
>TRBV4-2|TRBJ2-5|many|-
CASSQGEQETQYF
TGTGCCAGCAGCCAAGGGGAGCAAGAGACCCAGTACTTC
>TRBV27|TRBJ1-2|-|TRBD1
CASSLQGANGYTF
TGTGCCAGCAGTTTACAGGGGGCGAATGGCTACACCTTC